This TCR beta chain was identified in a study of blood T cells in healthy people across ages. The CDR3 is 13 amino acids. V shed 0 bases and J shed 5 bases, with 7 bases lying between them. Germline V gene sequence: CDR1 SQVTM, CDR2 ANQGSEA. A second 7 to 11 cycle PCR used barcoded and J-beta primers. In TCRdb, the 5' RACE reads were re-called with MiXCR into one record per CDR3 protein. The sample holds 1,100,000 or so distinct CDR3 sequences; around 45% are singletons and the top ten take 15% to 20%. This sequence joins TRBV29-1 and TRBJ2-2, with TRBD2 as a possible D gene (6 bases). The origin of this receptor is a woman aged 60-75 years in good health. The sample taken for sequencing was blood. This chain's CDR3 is CSVEDAGTGELFF. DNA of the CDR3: TGCAGCGTTGAAGATGCGGGAACCGGGGAGCTGTTTTTT.